The 11 T cell receptor beta chains presented below share a single source sample, sequenced in a study of T cell responses to AZD1222 COVID-19 vaccine. TCRdb's copy holds only in-frame clones and misses some; the assay was immunoSEQ multiplex PCR. This sample has about 79,000 clones, with about 91% found just once. Source: peripheral blood, taken on day 0 of MenACWY control vaccination. The receptors were gathered from an adult in good health.

The genes are TRBV28 and TRBJ2-5, with 12 bases matching TRBD1. The CDR3 length is 16 residues. Germline V gives CDR1 MDHEN, CDR2 SYDVKM. Trimming removed 4 bases from V and 5 bases from J; junction bases left unmatched: 8. The CDR3 loop reads CASSSPGQGAYETQYF. In DNA, the CDR3 is TGTGCCAGCAGTTCTCCGGGACAGGGGGCTTATGAGACCCAGTACTTC.

J is TRBJ1-5 and V is TRBV6-5; possible D gene TRBD1, 5 bases. V lost 0 bases to trimming and J lost 2 bases, with 8 bases between them. Germline V lookup: CDR1 MNHEY, CDR2 SVGAGI. CDR3 length equals 15 residues. The CDR3 loop is CASSYSARGNQPQHF. CDR3 sequence (DNA): TGTGCCAGCAGTTACTCGGCCAGGGGCAATCAGCCCCAGCATTTT.

The chain uses TRBV2 and TRBJ1-4; the D is unclear. The ends were cut back, 1 base at V and 4 bases at J, with 10 bases in the middle. CDR3 length: 15 residues. Germline CDR1 and CDR2: SNHLY and FYNNEI. CDR3 amino acids: CASSEGKQFNEKLFF. The DNA of the CDR3 is TGTGCCAGCAGTGAAGGGAAACAATTTAATGAAAAACTGTTTTTT. The whole variable domain, remainder taken from reference TRBV2 and TRBJ1-4, is EPEVTQTPSHQVTQMGQEVILRCVPISNHLYFYWYRQILGQKVEFLVSFYNNEISEKSEIFDDQFSVERPDGSNFTLKIRSTKLEDSAMYFCASSEGKQFNEKLFFGSGTQLSVL.

The chain recombines TRBV6-5 with TRBJ2-7; 10 bases map to TRBD1. Germline V lookup: CDR1 MNHEY, CDR2 SVGAGI. The CDR3 is 15 amino acids. Trimming took 0 bases from V and 7 from J; bases not matched to a gene: 6. The CDR3 DNA reads TGTGCCAGCAGTTACTCGACGGGACAGGGGTGGGAGCAGTACTTC. Translating gives CASSYSTGQGWEQYF.

This sequence joins TRBV13 and TRBJ2-7; 13 nucleotides match TRBD2. The CDR3 covers 20 residues. V dropped 0 bases and J dropped 2; count of bases not matched to a gene: 13. The germline gives CDR1 PRHDT, CDR2 FYEKMQ (reference sequence). CDR3 coding DNA: TGTGCCAGCAGCTTAGGCTCGCGCAGGAGGACTAGCGGGGGAACCTACGAGCAGTACTTC. Protein: CASSLGSRRRTSGGTYEQYF.

The rearrangement uses TRBV5-1 and TRBJ1-6; D may be TRBD1 (5 bases). The CDR3 length is 15 residues. Germline V gene lookup returns CDR1 SGHRS and CDR2 YFSETQ. V was trimmed by 5 bases and J by 7 bases, leaving 16 bases between them. The CDR3 spells CASSLEGSPNSPLHF. The CDR3 bases are TGCGCCAGCAGTCTGGAGGGGTCCCCGAATTCACCCCTCCACTTT.

The CDR3 reads CASSPGVGTENEKLFF. The CDR3, as DNA: TGTGCCAGCAGCCCCGGGGTCGGGACAGAGAATGAAAAACTGTTTTTT. The J gene is TRBJ1-4, the V gene TRBV9; 7 bases line up with TRBD1. The CDR3 has 16 amino acids. Germline trimming cut 4 bases from V and 5 bases from J; bases unmatched to any gene: 11. Germline lookup yields CDR1 SGDLS and CDR2 YYNGEE.

This rearrangement joins TRBV27 to TRBJ1-1; the D is unclear. V lost 3 bases to trimming and J lost 6 bases, with 14 bases between them. CDR3 length: 14 residues. Germline-derived CDR1 and CDR2 are MNHEY and SMNVEV (reference sequence). The CDR3 nucleotides read TGTGCCAGCAGTTTCCGGGTTTCTAGTGCTGAAGCTTTCTTT. Translated: CASSFRVSSAEAFF.

The gene calls are TRBV9 and TRBJ1-2; no reliable D call. CDR1 and CDR2 from the germline V gene are SGDLS and YYNGEE. V was pared by 3 bases and J by 0 bases, with 12 bases between. This CDR3 region has 15 residues. Written as DNA, the CDR3 is TGTGCCAGCAGCGGACGGACTGGCGCTAACTATGGCTACACCTTC. Translation gives CASSGRTGANYGYTF.

The V call is TRBV21-1, the J call TRBJ2-4; TRBD1, the table's D call, lacks a check against the DNA. TRBV21-1 corresponds to a pseudogene. The CDR3 contains 18 residues. DNA for the CDR3: TGTGCCAGCAGCAAAGCAGGAACAGGGTCCTGGGCCAAAAACATTCAGTACTTC. It codes for CASSKAGTGSWAKNIQYF.

The chain uses TRBV18 and TRBJ1-6, with 7 bases lining up with TRBD1. Unmatched junction bases numbered 8, after V lost 5 bases and J lost 7 bases. Germline V gene lookup returns CDR1 KGHSH and CDR2 LQKENI. This CDR3 has 15 amino acids. Here the CDR3 DNA reads TGTGCCAGCTCAAATACAGGGGTACTGAATTCACCCCTCCACTTT. Translated, it gives CASSNTGVLNSPLHF.